Below are 22 T cell receptor beta chains sequenced from a single sample in a study of shared T cell receptors in the human thymus. The protocol was immunoSEQ multiplex PCR, while the TCRdb copy is restricted to in-frame clones and leaves out a portion. The sample lists about 380,000 clones, around 93% occurring once. Sample: thymocytes. The source is a human donor.

This clone is a singleton in its sample. The gene calls are TRBV9 and TRBJ2-3; 9 bases agree with TRBD2. Per the germline V gene, CDR1 is SGDLS and CDR2 is YYNGEE. CDR3 length equals 14 residues. J was trimmed by 4 bases and V by 5 bases; bases with no gene match: 5. CDR3 nucleotide sequence: TGTGCCAGCAGGGGAACTAGCGGGTCAGATACGCAGTATTTT. Encoded protein: CASRGTSGSDTQYF.

The count of this clone is one. This sequence joins TRBV30 and TRBJ1-2; unclear D gene. In germline, CDR1 is GTSNPN, CDR2 SVGIG (reference sequence). The ends were cut back, 3 bases at V and 4 bases at J, with 6 bases in the middle. This CDR3 region has 11 residues. The CDR3 DNA is TGTGCCTGGAGACGAGGCTATGGCTACACCTTC. Amino acid sequence: CAWRRGYGYTF.

This chain joins TRBV4-1 and TRBJ2-1; TRBD2 aligns across 14 bases. Unmatched junction bases numbered 12, after V lost 4 bases and J lost 10 bases. Germline V gene lookup returns CDR1 MGHRA and CDR2 YSYEKL. The CDR3 length is 17 residues. This chain's CDR3 is CASSPDLTGLAGVEQFF. The CDR3 DNA sequence: TGCGCCAGCAGCCCAGATCTGACGGGACTAGCGGGAGTCGAGCAGTTCTTC.

The chain combines TRBV28 with TRBJ2-3, with D hard to call. Trimming took off 1 base at V and 0 bases at J, with 11 bases between the two ends. Germline CDR1 and CDR2: MDHEN and SYDVKM. The length of the CDR3 is 16 residues. The CDR3 here is CASSLSPSESTDTQYF. The CDR3 coding sequence is TGTGCCAGCAGTTTATCCCCTTCGGAGAGCACAGATACGCAGTATTTT. Full variable domain (rest looked up from reference TRBV28 and TRBJ2-3): DVKVTQSSRYLVKRTGEKVFLECVQDMDHENMFWYRQDPGLGLRLIYFSYDVKMKEKGDIPEGYSVSREKKERFSLILESASTNQTSMYLCASSLSPSESTDTQYFGPGTRLTVL.

The chain has TRBV27 and TRBJ1-2, with D possibly TRBD1 on 6 matching bases. The V gene's germline CDR1 is MNHEY and CDR2 SMNVEV (reference sequence). The ends were cut back, 5 bases at V and 4 bases at J, with 17 bases in the middle. The CDR3 spans 15 residues. The CDR3 bases are TGTGCCAGCAGTACCCACAGGGAAGGAGGCTATGGCTACACCTTC. This translates into CASSTHREGGYGYTF.

The gene calls are TRBV6-1 and TRBJ2-7, with a possible D match to TRBD2 (5 bases). The CDR3 spans 15 residues. Looked up from germline, CDR1 is MNHNS and CDR2 is SASEGT. Trimming stripped 3 bases from V and 7 bases from J, with 19 bases between. This CDR3 reads CASSDPDYTLGEQYF. The CDR3, as DNA: TGTGCCAGCAGTGACCCAGACTACACTTTGGGGGAGCAGTACTTC.

The chain links TRBV7-2 to TRBJ2-1, with 10 bases aligning to TRBD2. V was pared by 5 bases and J by 5 bases, with 9 bases of the junction left unmatched. The CDR3 contains 16 residues. Germline lookup yields CDR1 SGHTA and CDR2 FQGNSA. CDR3 region: CASSPYSGRVDNEQFF. The CDR3 region has the DNA TGTGCCAGCAGCCCCTACAGCGGGAGGGTAGACAATGAGCAGTTCTTC.

This chain uses TRBV28 with TRBJ1-4; TRBD1 might be the D (5 bases). CDR1 is MDHEN, CDR2 SYDVKM, per germline. CDR3 length: 13 amino acids. V was cut by 5 bases and J by 8 bases, with 12 bases left in between. CDR3 sequence (DNA): TGTGCCAGCAGTCCCGACAGAAGGGAAAAACTGTTTTTT. Amino acids: CASSPDRREKLFF.

The chain combines TRBV19 with TRBJ2-7; D not resolved. Germline V gene data show CDR1 as LNHDA and CDR2 as SQIVND (reference sequence). The CDR3 sequence is 14 residues long. Trimming took off 3 bases at V and 0 bases at J, with 9 bases between the two ends. The CDR3 spells CASSIAVTSYEQYF. In DNA form, the CDR3 reads TGTGCCAGTAGTATCGCGGTTACCTCCTACGAGCAGTACTTC.

The chain uses TRBV5-4 and TRBJ1-4; TRBD1 might be the D (5 bases). The V end was cut by 10 bases, the J end by 7 bases, with 11 bases between. Germline-derived CDR1 and CDR2 are SGHNT and YYREEE (reference sequence). CDR3 length equals 11 residues. Here the CDR3 reads CAYTGPEKLFF. In DNA, the CDR3 is TGTGCCTACACAGGCCCTGAAAAACTGTTTTTT.

J is TRBJ1-3 and V is TRBV2; a possible D gene is TRBD1 (5 bases). Germline CDR1 reads SNHLY; CDR2 reads FYNNEI. This CDR3 has 15 amino acids. V lost 8 bases and J 2 bases, leaving 16 bases between the germline ends. CDR3 amino acids: CASLDWRGAGNTIYF. CDR3 nucleotide sequence: TGTGCCAGCCTAGATTGGAGGGGTGCTGGAAACACCATATATTTT.

The V gene is TRBV4-1, the J gene TRBJ2-1; D not resolved. This CDR3 region has 15 residues. The V gene's germline CDR1 is MGHRA and CDR2 YSYEKL. V lost 0 bases, J lost 4 bases, and 10 bases lay in between. The CDR3: CASSQDRAEYNEQFF. The DNA of the CDR3 is TGCGCCAGCAGCCAAGATAGGGCAGAATACAATGAGCAGTTCTTC.

The rearrangement uses TRBV28 and TRBJ2-1; TRBD2 is a possible D gene (5 bases). This CDR3 contains 15 residues. The ends were cut back, 6 bases at V and 5 bases at J, with 17 bases in the middle. Germline V gene data show CDR1 as MDHEN and CDR2 as SYDVKM. CDR3 DNA sequence: TGTGCCAGCAGGATTTCCCGACGGGAACACAATGAGCAGTTCTTC. Translated, it gives CASRISRREHNEQFF.

The J gene is TRBJ2-2, the V gene TRBV30, with D perhaps TRBD1 (5 bases). CDR1 is GTSNPN and CDR2 is SVGIG in the germline V gene (reference sequence). Trimming took 0 bases from V and 5 from J, leaving 19 bases between them. The CDR3 has 17 residues. CDR3 sequence (DNA): TGTGCCTGGAGTGTAAGGTCCCTGGCAGGGCAAACCGGGGAGCTGTTTTTT. This sequence encodes CAWSVRSLAGQTGELFF.

CDR3 DNA sequence: TGTGCCAGCAGTCCGCTAGCGGGAGGTATGAGGGGGTCCGGGGAGCTGTTTTTT. This codes for CASSPLAGGMRGSGELFF. This chain uses TRBV28 with TRBJ2-2; TRBD2 aligns across 11 bases. CDR1 and CDR2 (germline): MDHEN, SYDVKM. CDR3 length equals 18 residues. The V gene end was trimmed by 5 bases and the J gene end by 6 bases; junction bases not matched to a gene: 14. The variable domain in full, with the rest retrieved from reference TRBV28 and TRBJ2-2, is DVKVTQSSRYLVKRTGEKVFLECVQDMDHENMFWYRQDPGLGLRLIYFSYDVKMKEKGDIPEGYSVSREKKERFSLILESASTNQTSMYLCASSPLAGGMRGSGELFFGEGSRLTVL.

This sequence joins TRBV4-2 and TRBJ2-7; 11 nucleotides line up with TRBD2. Germline V gene sequence: CDR1 LGHNA, CDR2 YNFKEQ. There are 18 residues in the CDR3. The junction had 10 bases not matched to a gene; V was cut back by 0 bases and J by 3 bases. CDR3 nucleotides: TGTGCCAGCAGCCAAGATGCTCCCGGGACTAGCGGAGGCTACGAGCAGTACTTC. This translates into CASSQDAPGTSGGYEQYF.

This chain joins TRBV12-5 and TRBJ1-3, with D unresolved. The CDR3 runs to 19 residues. Trimming removed 3 bases at V and 0 bases at J, with 21 bases between. The germline gives CDR1 LGHNT, CDR2 FRNRAP. The CDR3 DNA reads TGTGCTAGTGGTTTCCACGTCCTCGGGGAAAGGGCCTCTGGAAACACCATATATTTT. Its translation: CASGFHVLGERASGNTIYF.

This clone was found a few times. This chain uses TRBV4-1 with TRBJ2-7; tentatively, D is TRBD2 (5 bases). Germline CDR1 and CDR2: MGHRA and YSYEKL. CDR3 length: 16 amino acids. The V end was cut by 0 bases, the J end by 6 bases, with 18 bases between. The CDR3 DNA reads as TGCGCCAGCAGCCAAGATGGAAGGAGGAGGTTCGGCGAGCAGTACTTC. It encodes CASSQDGRRRFGEQYF.

The rearrangement links TRBV28 to TRBJ1-5; D ambiguous. Trimming cost V 3 bases and J 4 bases, with 13 bases left between them. CDR1 is MDHEN, CDR2 SYDVKM, per germline. The CDR3 length is 15 residues. CDR3 residues: CASSFPTAPNQPQHF. The CDR3, as DNA: TGTGCCAGCAGTTTTCCGACCGCTCCTAATCAGCCCCAGCATTTT.

The chain combines TRBV7-6 with TRBJ2-7, with TRBD2 matching 14 bases. J was trimmed by 8 bases and V by 5 bases; bases with no gene match: 11. Germline assignment: CDR1 SGHVS and CDR2 FNYEAQ. This CDR3 region has 16 residues. The CDR3 DNA reads as TGTGCCAGCAGCCCCGGGGGGGGACTAGCGGGAGTCAAGCAGTACTTC. Translation: CASSPGGGLAGVKQYF.

V is TRBV7-7 and J is TRBJ2-2; D is uncertain. Per germline, CDR1 SSHAT and CDR2 FNYEAQ (reference sequence). V was shortened by 1 base and J by 4 bases, with 7 bases between the two germline ends. The CDR3 has 14 amino acids. The CDR3 reads CASSLGQFTGELFF. In nucleotides, the CDR3 is TGTGCCAGCAGCTTAGGGCAGTTCACCGGGGAGCTGTTTTTT.

The genes are TRBV27 and TRBJ1-2, with 7 bases that match TRBD1. V lost 0 bases to trimming and J lost 4 bases; unmatched junction nucleotides: 5. CDR1 MNHEY and CDR2 SMNVEV come from the germline V gene (reference sequence). The CDR3 spans 15 residues. CDR3 nucleotide sequence: TGTGCCAGCAGTTTATCCCGGGACAGCCCCTATGGCTACACCTTC. Translated: CASSLSRDSPYGYTF.